Listed below are T cell receptor beta chains from one sample, sequenced in a study of tumor and adjacent non-tumor tissue in lung cancer. Using its own MiXCR run on the multiplex PCR reads, TCRdb lists one record per CDR3 protein. The data show 130,000 or so distinct CDR3 sequences, about 66% seen once. The sequenced sample consisted of lung tumor tissue. These receptors were obtained from a man aged 25-40 years with non-small cell lung cancer. CDR3s include the opening cysteine and the closing phenylalanine or tryptophan. A D gene is named only where the DNA matches it firmly. Part of the rows lack a size; the others show once, few, many or a class for expanded clones.

j_call v_call d_call clone_size cdr3_aa cdr3_nt
TRBJ2-1 TRBV6-2/TRBV6-3 NA NA CTSRRQGSGGEQFF TGTACCAGCAGACGACAGGGATCGGGAGGTGAGCAGTTCTTC
TRBJ2-2 TRBV6-5 NA NA CASSPTRVNTGELFF TGTGCCAGCAGCCCAACTAGGGTGAACACCGGGGAGCTGTTTTTT
TRBJ2-1 TRBV6-1 TRBD2 many CASSEFEGLASF TGTGCCAGCAGTGAATTCGAAGGACTAGCGAGCTTC
TRBJ1-2 TRBV12-3/TRBV12-4 NA NA CASRHRVTLYGYTF TGTGCCAGCAGGCACAGGGTAACCCTCTATGGCTACACCTTC
TRBJ1-2 TRBV12-3/TRBV12-4 NA many CASSSNLGNYGYTF TGTGCCAGCAGTTCAAATCTGGGTAACTATGGCTACACCTTC
TRBJ2-1 TRBV29-1 TRBD2 few CSVGPSGGSSYNEQFF TGCAGCGTTGGGCCTAGCGGGGGGTCCTCCTACAATGAGCAGTTCTTC
TRBJ2-2 TRBV20-1 NA many CSAPHWSGELFF TGCAGTGCCCCCCATTGGTCCGGGGAGCTGTTTTTT
TRBJ2-3 TRBV12-3/TRBV12-4 NA NA CASSSESTDTQYF TGTGCCAGTTCCAGCGAGAGTACAGATACGCAGTATTTT
TRBJ1-5 TRBV20-1 NA NA CSVERPRGGGQPQHF TGCAGTGTTGAGCGCCCCAGGGGAGGTGGTCAGCCCCAGCATTTT
TRBJ2-3 TRBV11-2 TRBD1 many CASSLVRAGGFTDTQYF TGTGCCAGCAGCTTAGTCCGGGCAGGGGGATTCACAGATACGCAGTATTTT
TRBJ2-5 TRBV4-1 NA NA CANSHPGHQETQYF TGTGCCAACAGCCACCCGGGACATCAAGAGACCCAGTACTTC
TRBJ1-5 TRBV10-3 NA many CAISESTTSGGNQPQHF TGTGCCATCAGTGAGTCGACTACCTCTGGGGGCAATCAGCCCCAGCATTTT
TRBJ1-1 TRBV11-2 NA NA CASSPTRQTEAFF TGTGCCAGCAGCCCCACCCGACAGACGGAGGCTTTCTTT
TRBJ2-7 TRBV29-1 NA NA CSVSRDSYGQYF TGCAGCGTCTCCAGGGATTCCTACGGGCAGTATTTC
TRBJ2-6 TRBV5-1 NA once CASSASTGYSGANVLTF TGCGCCAGCAGCGCCAGTACAGGTTACTCTGGGGCCAACGTCCTGACTTTC
TRBJ2-3 TRBV20-1 NA many CSARDELGNPSHLDTQYF TGCAGTGCTAGAGATGAATTAGGTAACCCAAGCCATTTGGATACGCAGTATTTT
TRBJ2-1 TRBV6-6 NA medium-sized CASSSGTLTYNEQFF TGTGCCAGCAGTTCCGGGACTCTAACGTACAATGAGCAGTTCTTC
TRBJ2-2 TRBV29-1 TRBD1 NA CRGQDPPGELFF TGCAGGGGACAGGACCCCCCGGGGGAGCTGTTTTTT
TRBJ1-4 TRBV14 NA NA CASSQARMRNKKLFF TGTGCCAGCAGCCAAGCACGGATGCGTAATAAAAAACTGTTTTTT
TRBJ2-2 TRBV11-3 NA NA CASSPGRGKTGELFF TGTGCCAGCAGCCCGGGACGGGGAAAGACCGGGGAACTGTTTTTT
TRBJ1-1 TRBV4-2 NA many CASSLSGSATEAFF TGTGCCAGCAGCCTCAGCGGGAGTGCCACTGAAGCTTTCTTT
TRBJ1-5 TRBV20-1 NA NA CSAGGQGTAGNQPQHF TGCAGTGCCGGAGGCCAGGGGACCGCAGGCAATCAGCCCCAGCATTTT
TRBJ1-4 TRBV5-6 TRBD1 few CASSTQQGVDEKLFF TGTGCCAGCAGCACTCAACAGGGGGTGGATGAAAAACTGTTTTTT
TRBJ2-5 TRBV29-1 NA NA CSVDPDRETQNF TGCAGCGTTGATCCGGACCGAGAGACCCAGAACTTC
TRBJ2-7 TRBV5-4 TRBD2 NA CASSPHSGGIYEQYF TGTGCCAGCAGCCCCCATAGCGGGGGGATTTACGAGCAGTACTTC
TRBJ2-7 TRBV6-5 NA once CATSYRRGGSNEQYF TGTGCCACCAGTTACCGAAGGGGTGGCTCCAACGAGCAGTACTTC
TRBJ2-3 TRBV6-4 TRBD1 many CASSDGQGADTQYF TGTGCCAGCAGTGACGGACAGGGGGCAGATACGCAGTATTTT
TRBJ2-7 TRBV20-1 NA once CSAVGSSYEPYF TGCAGTGCTGTCGGGAGCTCCTACGAACCGTACTTC
TRBJ2-5 TRBV5-1 NA NA CASRYGDETQYF TGCGCCAGCAGATATGGAGATGAGACCCAGTACTTC
TRBJ2-5 TRBV15 NA NA CATSSGALPSETQYF TGTGCCACCAGCTCCGGGGCCCTCCCTTCTGAGACCCAGTACTTC